This TCR beta chain was sequenced for a study of Tregs in tolerant kidney transplant recipients. TCRdb keeps only in-frame clones here, not all; method: immunoSEQ multiplex PCR. The repertoire holds under 95,000 clones, 80% to 95% seen once, with 0.34% in the top ten. Germline values: CDR1 SNHLY, CDR2 FYNNEI. The CDR3 is 15 amino acids. Trimming shortened V by 4 bases and J by 0 bases, and 10 bases separated the two germline ends. Whole-study findings and limits: Biological reproducibility was not directly addressed in this study.

The sample holds one count of this clone. Its antigen is still unknown. This clonotype originated in a human donor who received a combined kidney and bone marrow transplant. The chain is built from TRBV2 and TRBJ2-1; D uncertain. The sample in question was Tregs from blood, obtained before the transplant. CDR3 sequence: CASSVQLGSYNEQFF. The CDR3 DNA sequence: TGTGCCAGCAGTGTGCAGCTCGGCTCCTACAATGAGCAGTTCTTC.